The 18 T cell receptor beta chains in this list originate from one sample, sequenced in a study of neoadjuvant anti-PD-1 for oral cavity cancer. Produced via immunoSEQ multiplex PCR; TCRdb's table is partial and in-frame only. The sample shows roughly 9,300 clones, approximately 61% of them seen only once. The sample here was tumor tissue, taken before nivolumab (anti-PD-1) treatment. Receptors originate from a person between 40 and 80 years old with oral cavity squamous cell carcinoma.

In its sample, this clone was seen a few times. This chain uses TRBV7-9 with TRBJ1-4; D unresolved. CDR3 length: 15 amino acids. Looked up from germline, CDR1 is SEHNR and CDR2 is FQNEAQ (reference sequence). Trimming cost V 8 bases and J 0 bases, with 13 bases left between them. DNA of the CDR3: TGTGCCAGCGGTCCATTTCGGTCAACTAATGAAAAACTGTTTTTT. This gives the protein CASGPFRSTNEKLFF.

The chain is built from TRBV6-6 and TRBJ2-2; the D is unclear. V lost 8 bases and J lost 4, with 11 bases in between. The CDR3 is 13 amino acids. Germline V gene data show CDR1 as MNHNY and CDR2 as SVGAGI (reference sequence). Here the CDR3 reads CASSSSSTGELFF. The CDR3 DNA is TGTGCCAGCTCGTCCTCGAGCACCGGGGAGCTGTTTTTT.

The chain uses TRBV7-2 and TRBJ1-5; D remains unclear. Germline values: CDR1 SGHTA, CDR2 FQGNSA. This CDR3 has 15 residues. Between the trimmed V and J ends, which lost 2 bases and 4 bases, there was a span of 12 bases. DNA of the CDR3: TGTGCCAGCAGCTTAAGGCGGACCCTTAATCAGCCCCAGCATTTT. Protein product: CASSLRRTLNQPQHF.

The V gene is TRBV6-1, the J gene TRBJ1-1; unclear D gene. There are 11 residues in the CDR3. From germline, CDR1 is MNHNS and CDR2 SASEGT. V lost 8 bases and J lost 0, with 4 bases in between. CDR3 DNA sequence: TGTGCCAGCCAGATGAACACTGAAGCTTTCTTT. Its protein is CASQMNTEAFF.

The rearrangement joins TRBV12-2 to TRBJ2-2; the D segment call TRBD2 is taken from the table without a DNA check. TRBV12-2 is described as a pseudogene. CDR3 size: 17 residues. This CDR3 is CASRLAVETSEPGELFF. In DNA, the CDR3 is TGTGCAAGTCGCTTAGCGGTAGAGACTAGCGAGCCCGGGGAGCTGTTTTTT.

The gene calls are TRBV11-3 and TRBJ2-5; a weak D match, TRBD1 (6 bases). Trimming took off 1 base at V and 4 bases at J, with 19 bases between the two ends. The CDR3 is 17 amino acids. Germline V gene sequence: CDR1 SGHNT, CDR2 YENEEA. CDR3 DNA sequence: TGTGCCAGCAGCTTAGGGGGGCTGGGGGTAGCATCAGAGACCCAGTACTTC. It yields the protein CASSLGGLGVASETQYF.

This clone was detected only once. The chain joins TRBV7-3 to TRBJ1-1; D is unresolved. Germline-derived CDR1 and CDR2 are SGHTA and FQGTGA. The CDR3 is 13 amino acids. V was cut by 4 bases and J by 4 bases, with 10 bases left in between. The DNA for the CDR3 is TGTGCCAGCAGCTCCGCCCGGTCCACTGAAGCTTTCTTT. Translated, it gives CASSSARSTEAFF. Full variable domain (outside the CDR3, taken from reference TRBV7-3 and TRBJ1-1): GAGVSQTPSNKVTEKGKYVELRCDPISGHTALYWYRQSLGQGPEFLIYFQGTGAADDSGLPNDRFFAVRPEGSVSTLKIQRTERGDSAVYLCASSSARSTEAFFGQGTRLTVV.

The V gene is TRBV10-2, the J gene TRBJ1-6, with D uncertain. The CDR3 has 15 amino acids. V gave up 3 bases and J gave up 0 bases, with 6 bases separating them. CDR1 and CDR2 (germline): WSHSY, SAAADI. The CDR3 protein is CASSESSSYNSPLHF. CDR3 DNA sequence: TGCGCCAGCAGTGAATCCAGCTCCTATAATTCACCCCTCCACTTT.

The chain carries TRBV6-1 and TRBJ1-2, with D possibly matching TRBD1 (5 bases). The germline V and J ends were trimmed by 5 bases and 3 bases, with 10 bases remaining between them. This CDR3 has 13 residues. CDR1 MNHNS and CDR2 SASEGT come from the germline V gene. CDR3 region: CASSRGADYGYTF. Written as DNA, the CDR3 is TGTGCCAGCAGTAGGGGAGCGGACTATGGCTACACCTTC.

The chain carries TRBV10-3 and TRBJ2-2; 9 positions match TRBD2. The CDR3 spans 15 residues. Per the germline V gene, CDR1 is ENHRY and CDR2 is SYGVKD. The trim removed 6 bases at V and 5 bases at J, leaving 7 bases unmatched. Here the CDR3 DNA reads TGTGCCATCAGAGCTAGCGGGATTGGAACCGGGGAGCTGTTTTTT. Amino acids: CAIRASGIGTGELFF.

The genes are TRBV12-5 and TRBJ2-1; a weak D match, TRBD1 (6 bases). Germline V gene data show CDR1 as LGHNT and CDR2 as FRNRAP. The CDR3 has 19 residues. Trimming took 6 bases from V and 0 from J, leaving 24 bases between them. The CDR3 region is CASGSETRGQLSSYNEQFF. The CDR3 coding sequence is TGTGCTAGTGGCTCGGAAACCAGAGGACAGCTGAGCTCCTACAATGAGCAGTTCTTC.

The CDR3, as DNA: TGTGCCAGCACTCCGATTCCGATTACTCGTGGCTACACCTTC. Translated: CASTPIPITRGYTF. The V call is TRBV28, the J call TRBJ1-2; unclear D gene. Germline CDR1 MDHEN, CDR2 SYDVKM. V was clipped by 7 bases and J by 7 bases, with 19 bases between them. CDR3 size: 14 residues.

This chain connects TRBV6-1 to TRBJ2-7, with D hard to call. The CDR3 runs to 17 residues. The V gene's germline CDR1 is MNHNS and CDR2 SASEGT. V lost 0 bases and J lost 2, with 17 bases in between. CDR3 sequence: CASSEAYSPAFPYEQYF. CDR3 DNA: TGTGCCAGCAGTGAAGCGTACAGCCCCGCATTTCCCTACGAGCAGTACTTC.

The J gene is TRBJ1-4, the V gene TRBV30; TRBD1 agrees at 7 bases. This CDR3 has 14 amino acids. V lost 2 bases and J lost 7; bases outside the gene matches: 7. Germline V gives CDR1 GTSNPN, CDR2 SVGIG (reference sequence). The CDR3 reads CAWSYETGREKLFF. CDR3 sequence (DNA): TGTGCCTGGAGTTACGAGACAGGGCGTGAAAAACTGTTTTTT.

CDR3 DNA sequence: TGTGCCAGCAGCTTGGAAGCGTTGAACACCGGGGAGCTGTTTTTT. This sequence encodes CASSLEALNTGELFF. This chain links TRBV5-4 with TRBJ2-2; D gene uncertain. CDR3 length equals 15 residues. The V end was cut by 0 bases, the J end by 1 base, with 7 bases between. CDR1 is SGHNT and CDR2 is YYREEE in the germline V gene (reference sequence).

The chain recombines TRBV6-1 with TRBJ2-7; 10 bases align to TRBD1. V was pared by 7 bases and J by 9 bases, with 15 bases of the junction left unmatched. Germline-derived CDR1 and CDR2 are MNHNS and SASEGT. The CDR3 is 15 residues long. The DNA for the CDR3 is TGTGCCAGCACCGAGGAATGGACAGGGGGGGTGCGGCAGTACTTC. This gives the protein CASTEEWTGGVRQYF.

This chain uses TRBV6-1 with TRBJ2-7; 8 bases agree with TRBD1. V shed 0 bases and J 0 bases; nucleotides not matched to a gene: 1. Germline-derived CDR1 and CDR2 are MNHNS and SASEGT. The CDR3 spans 15 residues. The chain's CDR3 is CASSEATGGSYEQYF. The CDR3 coding sequence is TGTGCCAGCAGTGAAGCTACAGGGGGCTCCTACGAGCAGTACTTC.

The chain carries TRBV7-8 and TRBJ2-7; possibly TRBD1 for D (6 bases). V was shortened by 5 bases and J by 0 bases, with 23 bases between the two germline ends. The germline V gene encodes CDR1 SGHVS and CDR2 FQNEAQ. This CDR3 is 18 amino acids long. CDR3 in DNA: TGTGCCAGCAGCCCTTATATCCTCAGGGGCCAAGTCTCCTACGAGCAGTACTTC. It yields the protein CASSPYILRGQVSYEQYF.